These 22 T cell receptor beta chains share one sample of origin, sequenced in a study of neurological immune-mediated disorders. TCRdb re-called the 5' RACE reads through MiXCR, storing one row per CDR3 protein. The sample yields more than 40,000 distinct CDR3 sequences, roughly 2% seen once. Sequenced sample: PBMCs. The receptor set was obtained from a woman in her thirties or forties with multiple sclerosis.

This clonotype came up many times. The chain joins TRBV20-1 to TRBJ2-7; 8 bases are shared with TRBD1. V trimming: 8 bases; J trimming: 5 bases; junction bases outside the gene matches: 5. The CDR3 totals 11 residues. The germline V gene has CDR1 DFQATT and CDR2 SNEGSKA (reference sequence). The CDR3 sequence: CSFQGANEQYF. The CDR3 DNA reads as TGCAGTTTCCAGGGGGCAAACGAGCAGTACTTC.

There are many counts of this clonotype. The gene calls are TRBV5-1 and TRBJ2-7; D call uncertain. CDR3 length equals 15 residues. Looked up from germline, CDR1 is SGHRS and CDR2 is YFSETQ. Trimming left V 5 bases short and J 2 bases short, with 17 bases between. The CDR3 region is CASRPNLYRAYEQYF. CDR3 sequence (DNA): TGCGCCAGCAGGCCCAATTTGTACAGAGCCTACGAGCAGTACTTC.

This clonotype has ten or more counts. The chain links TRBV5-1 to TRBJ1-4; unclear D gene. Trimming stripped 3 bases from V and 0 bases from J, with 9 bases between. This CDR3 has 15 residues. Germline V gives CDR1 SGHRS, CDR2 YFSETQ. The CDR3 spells CASSSQASTNEKLFF. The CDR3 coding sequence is TGCGCCAGCAGCTCCCAAGCTTCAACTAATGAAAAACTGTTTTTT.

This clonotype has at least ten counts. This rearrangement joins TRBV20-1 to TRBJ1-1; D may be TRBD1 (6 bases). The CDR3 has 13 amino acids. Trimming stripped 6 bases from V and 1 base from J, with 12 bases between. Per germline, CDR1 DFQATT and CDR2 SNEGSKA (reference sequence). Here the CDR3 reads CSATTGKNTEAFF. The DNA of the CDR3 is TGCAGTGCCACAACAGGGAAGAACACTGAAGCTTTCTTT.

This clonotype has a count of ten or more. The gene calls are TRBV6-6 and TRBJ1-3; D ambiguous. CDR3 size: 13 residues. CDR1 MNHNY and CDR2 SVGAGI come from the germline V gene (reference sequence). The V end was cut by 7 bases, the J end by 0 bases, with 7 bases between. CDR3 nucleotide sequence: TGTGCCAGCATGTGGATCTCTGGAAACACCATATATTTT. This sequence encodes CASMWISGNTIYF.

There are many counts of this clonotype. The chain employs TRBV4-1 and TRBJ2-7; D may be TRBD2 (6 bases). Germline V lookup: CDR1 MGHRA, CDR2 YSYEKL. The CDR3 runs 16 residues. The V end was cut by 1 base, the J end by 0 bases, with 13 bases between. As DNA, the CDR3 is TGCGCCAGCAGCCAAGTAGGAGGGACTGGCTCCTACGAGCAGTACTTC. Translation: CASSQVGGTGSYEQYF.

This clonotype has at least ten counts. CDR3 sequence: CSAKTGNTYNEQFF. The CDR3 DNA is TGCAGTGCCAAGACAGGGAACACCTACAATGAGCAGTTCTTC. The rearrangement joins TRBV20-1 to TRBJ2-1; 7 nucleotides match TRBD1. The junction had 7 bases not matched to a gene; V was cut back by 6 bases and J by 2 bases. CDR3 length: 14 amino acids. Germline values: CDR1 DFQATT, CDR2 SNEGSKA (reference sequence).

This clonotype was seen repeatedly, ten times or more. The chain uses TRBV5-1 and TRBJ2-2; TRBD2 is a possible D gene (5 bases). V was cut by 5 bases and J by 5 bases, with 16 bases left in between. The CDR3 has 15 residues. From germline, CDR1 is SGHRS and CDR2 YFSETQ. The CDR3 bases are TGCGCCAGCAGTTCGTTGTCGGGGAGAACCGGGGAGCTGTTTTTT. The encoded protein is CASSSLSGRTGELFF.

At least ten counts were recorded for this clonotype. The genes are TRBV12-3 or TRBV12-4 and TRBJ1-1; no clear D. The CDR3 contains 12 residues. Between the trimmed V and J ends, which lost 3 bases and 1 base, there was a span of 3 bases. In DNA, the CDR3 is TGTGCCAGCAGTTTGAGGAACACTGAAGCTTTCTTT. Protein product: CASSLRNTEAFF.

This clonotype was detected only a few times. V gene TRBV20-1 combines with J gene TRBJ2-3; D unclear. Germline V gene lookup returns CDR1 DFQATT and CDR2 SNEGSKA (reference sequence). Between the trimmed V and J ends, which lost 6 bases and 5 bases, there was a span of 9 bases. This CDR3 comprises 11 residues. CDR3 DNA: TGCAGTGCCGAGGTTATAGATACGCAGTATTTT. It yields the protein CSAEVIDTQYF.

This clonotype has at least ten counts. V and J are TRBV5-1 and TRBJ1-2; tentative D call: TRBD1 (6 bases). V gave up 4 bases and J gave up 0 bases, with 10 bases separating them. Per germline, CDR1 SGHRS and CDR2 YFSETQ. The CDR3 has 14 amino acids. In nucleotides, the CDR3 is TGCGCCAGCAGCCGTGACAGGACTAACTATGGCTACACCTTC. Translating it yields CASSRDRTNYGYTF.

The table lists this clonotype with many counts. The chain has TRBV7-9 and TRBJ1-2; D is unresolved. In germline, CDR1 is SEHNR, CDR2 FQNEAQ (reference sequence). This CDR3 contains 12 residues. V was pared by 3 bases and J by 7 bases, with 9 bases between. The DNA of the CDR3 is TGTGCCAGCAGCTTGGATGGGTCTGGCTACACCTTC. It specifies CASSLDGSGYTF.

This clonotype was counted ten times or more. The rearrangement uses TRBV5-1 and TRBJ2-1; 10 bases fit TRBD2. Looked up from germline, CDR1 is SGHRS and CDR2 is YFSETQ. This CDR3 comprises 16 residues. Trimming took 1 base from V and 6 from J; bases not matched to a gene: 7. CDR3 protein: CASSLSGRVGLNEQFF. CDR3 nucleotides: TGCGCCAGCAGCTTGAGCGGGAGGGTTGGCCTCAATGAGCAGTTCTTC.

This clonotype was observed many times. CDR3 protein: CASTLTEETYNEQFF. The CDR3 DNA is TGTGCCAGCACCCTGACGGAGGAAACCTACAATGAGCAGTTCTTC. The chain recombines TRBV13 with TRBJ2-1; maybe TRBD2 (5 bases). There are 15 residues in the CDR3. Germline V lookup: CDR1 PRHDT, CDR2 FYEKMQ (reference sequence). V lost 7 bases and J 2 bases, leaving 15 bases between the germline ends.

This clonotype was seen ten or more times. For the CDR3, the DNA is TGTGCCAGCAGCTATCGACTAAGGAGCTCCTACGAGCAGTACTTC. Protein product: CASSYRLRSSYEQYF. The chain carries TRBV7-2 and TRBJ2-7; tentatively, D is TRBD2 (5 bases). Trimming took off 4 bases at V and 0 bases at J, with 13 bases between the two ends. Germline V CDR1 and CDR2: SGHTA, FQGNSA. The CDR3 spans 15 residues.

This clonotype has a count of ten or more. The CDR3 DNA reads as TGTGCCAGCTCAGACAGGGGAACCTACGAGCAGTACTTC. It specifies CASSDRGTYEQYF. The chain is built from TRBV18 and TRBJ2-7, with 8 bases matching TRBD1. Germline trimming cut 5 bases from V and 2 bases from J; bases unmatched to any gene: 2. This CDR3 comprises 13 residues. Germline V gives CDR1 KGHSH, CDR2 LQKENI.

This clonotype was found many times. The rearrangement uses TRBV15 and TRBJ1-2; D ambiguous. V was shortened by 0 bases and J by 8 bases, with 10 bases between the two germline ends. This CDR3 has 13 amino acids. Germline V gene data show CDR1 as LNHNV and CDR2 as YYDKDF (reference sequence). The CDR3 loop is CATSRDLTQGYTF. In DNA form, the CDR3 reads TGTGCCACCAGCAGAGATCTAACCCAGGGCTACACCTTC. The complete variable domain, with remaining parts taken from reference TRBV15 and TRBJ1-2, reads DAMVIQNPRYQVTQFGKPVTLSCSQTLNHNVMYWYQQKSSQAPKLLFHYYDKDFNNEADTPDNFQSRRPNTSFCFLDIRSPGLGDTAMYLCATSRDLTQGYTFGSGTRLTVV.

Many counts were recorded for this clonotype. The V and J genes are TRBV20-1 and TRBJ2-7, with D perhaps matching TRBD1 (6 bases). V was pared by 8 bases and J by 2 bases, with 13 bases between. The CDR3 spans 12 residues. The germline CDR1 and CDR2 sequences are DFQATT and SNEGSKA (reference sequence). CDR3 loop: CSIQGLTYEQYF. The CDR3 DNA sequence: TGCAGTATACAGGGATTGACCTACGAGCAGTACTTC.

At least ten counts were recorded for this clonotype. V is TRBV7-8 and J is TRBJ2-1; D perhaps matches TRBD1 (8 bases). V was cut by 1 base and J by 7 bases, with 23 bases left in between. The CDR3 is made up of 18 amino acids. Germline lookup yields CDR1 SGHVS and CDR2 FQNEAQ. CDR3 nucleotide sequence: TGTGCCAGCAGCTTAGGTGTAGGAGACAGGGGAGCGGGGAATGAGCAGTTCTTC. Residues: CASSLGVGDRGAGNEQFF.

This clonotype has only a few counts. This chain's CDR3 is CASSYSDNYEQYF. CDR3 nucleotide sequence: TGTGCCAGCAGTTACTCAGACAACTACGAGCAGTACTTC. The rearrangement links TRBV6-6 to TRBJ2-7; D gene ambiguous. Germline V CDR1 and CDR2: MNHNY, SVGAGI (reference sequence). Trimming left V 0 bases short and J 3 bases short, with 6 bases between. CDR3 length: 13 residues.

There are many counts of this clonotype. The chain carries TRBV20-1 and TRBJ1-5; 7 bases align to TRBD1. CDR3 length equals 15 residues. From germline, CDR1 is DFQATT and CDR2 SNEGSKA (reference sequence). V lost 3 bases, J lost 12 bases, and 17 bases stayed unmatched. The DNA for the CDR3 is TGCAGTGCTAGGGTACATGGGACAGAAAATCGTGGCCAGCATTTT. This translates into CSARVHGTENRGQHF.

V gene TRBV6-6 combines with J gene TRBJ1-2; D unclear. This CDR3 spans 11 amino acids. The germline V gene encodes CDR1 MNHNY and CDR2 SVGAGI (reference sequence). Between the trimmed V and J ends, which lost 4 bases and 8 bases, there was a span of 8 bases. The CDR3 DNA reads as TGTGCCAGCAGTTCCGAGAAGGGCTACACCTTC. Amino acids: CASSSEKGYTF.